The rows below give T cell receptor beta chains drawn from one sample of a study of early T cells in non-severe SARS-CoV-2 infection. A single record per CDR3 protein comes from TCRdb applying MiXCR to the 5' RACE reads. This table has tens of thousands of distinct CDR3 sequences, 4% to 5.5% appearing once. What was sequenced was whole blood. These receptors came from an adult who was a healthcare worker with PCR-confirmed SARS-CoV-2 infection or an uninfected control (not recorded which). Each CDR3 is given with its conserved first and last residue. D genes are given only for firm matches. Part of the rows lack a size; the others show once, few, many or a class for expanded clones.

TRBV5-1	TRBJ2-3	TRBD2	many	TGCGCCAGCAGCCCTGGGACTAGCTATACGCAGTATTTT	CASSPGTSYTQYF
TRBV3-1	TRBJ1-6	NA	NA	TGTGCCAGCAGCCAGGAAGGGTATTCACCCCTCCACTTT	CASSQEGYSPLHF
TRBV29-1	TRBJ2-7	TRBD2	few	TGCAGCGTTGAAGGAGGGAGGGCTTCCTACGAGCAGTACTTC	CSVEGGRASYEQYF
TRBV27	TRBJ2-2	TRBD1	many	TGTGCCAGCAGTTTAGGGCGACAGGGTTGGACCGGGGAGCTGTTTTTT	CASSLGRQGWTGELFF
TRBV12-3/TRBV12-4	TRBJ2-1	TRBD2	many	TGTGCCAGCAGTTTGAGCGGGGAAATCTACAATGAGCAGTTCTTC	CASSLSGEIYNEQFF
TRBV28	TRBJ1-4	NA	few	TGTGCCAGCAGTTTGGGAGGAGTAAATGAAAAACTGTTTTTT	CASSLGGVNEKLFF
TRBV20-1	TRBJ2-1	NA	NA	TGCAGTGCCGCCGGGCCGCGCGCCTACAATGAGCAGTTCTTC	CSAAGPRAYNEQFF
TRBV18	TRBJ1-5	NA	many	TGTGCCAGCTCACGAAAGGGGGACCAGCCCCAGCATTTT	CASSRKGDQPQHF
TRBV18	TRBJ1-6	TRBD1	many	TGTGCCAGCTCACCAGGGACAGGGGACCGACCCCTCCACTTT	CASSPGTGDRPLHF
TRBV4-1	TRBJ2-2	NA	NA	TGCGCCAGCAGCCAAGATTACCCAGCTCCGAACACCGGGGAGCTGTTTTTT	CASSQDYPAPNTGELFF
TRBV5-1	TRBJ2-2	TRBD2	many	TGCGCCAGCAGCCTACTAGCGTCGAACACCGGGGAGCTGTTTTTT	CASSLLASNTGELFF
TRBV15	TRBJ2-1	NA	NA	TGTGCCACCAGCAGAGGAGGAGCATACAATGAGCAGTTCTTC	CATSRGGAYNEQFF
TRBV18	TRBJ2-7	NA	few	TGTGCCAGCTCACCCGAAGGACGGGCCTACGAGCAGTACTTC	CASSPEGRAYEQYF
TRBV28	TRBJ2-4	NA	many	TGTGCCAGCAGTTTAGAAGGCGGGCGATTTGACATTCAGTACTTC	CASSLEGGRFDIQYF
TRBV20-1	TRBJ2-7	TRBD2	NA	TGCAGTGCTAGAGATATCACTAGCGGGAGGGCCGGGGAGCAGTACTTC	CSARDITSGRAGEQYF
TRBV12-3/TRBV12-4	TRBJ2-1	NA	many	TGTGCCAGCAGTTTCGAACAGGTTTACAATGAGCAGTTCTTC	CASSFEQVYNEQFF
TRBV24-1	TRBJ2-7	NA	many	TGTGCCACCAGTGATGGGAAAACCGAGCAGTACTTC	CATSDGKTEQYF
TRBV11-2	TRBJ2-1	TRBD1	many	TGTGCCAGCAGCGGACAGGCAGGTGAGCAGTTCTTC	CASSGQAGEQFF
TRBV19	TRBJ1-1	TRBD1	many	TGTGCCAGTAGTATCGGGCCAGGGGGGACTGAAGCTTTCTTT	CASSIGPGGTEAFF
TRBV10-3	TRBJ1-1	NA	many	TGTGCCATCAGTGAGTCTGGCGGTGGAAAGAACACTGAAGCTTTCTTT	CAISESGGGKNTEAFF
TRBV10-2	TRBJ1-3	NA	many	TGCGCCAGCAGAGGGTGGGGGTCCCTCTCTGAAAACACCATATATTTT	CASRGWGSLSENTIYF
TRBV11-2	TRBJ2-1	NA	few	TGTGCCAGCAGCTCCGTCGGGGAGCAGTTCTTC	CASSSVGEQFF
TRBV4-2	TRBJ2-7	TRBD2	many	TGTGCCAGCAGCCAAGATTCGGGGGGGGCCTACGAGCAGTACTTC	CASSQDSGGAYEQYF
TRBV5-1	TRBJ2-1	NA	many	TGCGCCAGCAGCTTGGGAAGCGGGAATGAGCAGTTCTTC	CASSLGSGNEQFF
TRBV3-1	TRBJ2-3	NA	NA	TGTGCCAGCAGCCAAGATCATGGGAATACGCAGTATTTT	CASSQDHGNTQYF